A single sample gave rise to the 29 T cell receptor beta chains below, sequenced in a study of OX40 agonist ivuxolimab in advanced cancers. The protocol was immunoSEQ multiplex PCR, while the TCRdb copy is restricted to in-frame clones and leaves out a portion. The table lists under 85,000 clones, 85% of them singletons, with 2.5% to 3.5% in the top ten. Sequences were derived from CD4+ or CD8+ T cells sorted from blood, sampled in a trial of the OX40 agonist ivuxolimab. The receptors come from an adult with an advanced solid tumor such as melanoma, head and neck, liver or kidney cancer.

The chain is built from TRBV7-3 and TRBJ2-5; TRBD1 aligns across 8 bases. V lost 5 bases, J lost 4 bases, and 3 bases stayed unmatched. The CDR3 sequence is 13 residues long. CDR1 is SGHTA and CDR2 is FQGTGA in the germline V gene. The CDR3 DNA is TGTGCCAGCAGCCGGACAGGGACAGAGACCCAGTACTTC. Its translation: CASSRTGTETQYF.

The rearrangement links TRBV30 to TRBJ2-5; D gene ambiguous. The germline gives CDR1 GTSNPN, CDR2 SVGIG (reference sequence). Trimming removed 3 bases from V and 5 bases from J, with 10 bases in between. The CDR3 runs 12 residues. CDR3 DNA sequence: TGTGCCTGGAGCCCCCCGGTGGAGACCCAGTACTTC. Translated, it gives CAWSPPVETQYF.

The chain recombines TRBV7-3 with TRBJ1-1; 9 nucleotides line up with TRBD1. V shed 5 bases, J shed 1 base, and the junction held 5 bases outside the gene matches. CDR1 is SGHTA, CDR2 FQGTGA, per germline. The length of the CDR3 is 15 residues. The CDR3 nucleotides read TGTGCCAGCAGCCCGACGGACAGGGGGAACACTGAAGCTTTCTTT. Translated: CASSPTDRGNTEAFF.

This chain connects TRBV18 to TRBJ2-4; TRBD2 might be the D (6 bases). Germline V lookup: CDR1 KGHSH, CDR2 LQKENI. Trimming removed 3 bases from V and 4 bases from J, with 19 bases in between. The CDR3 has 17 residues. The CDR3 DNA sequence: TGTGCCAGCTCACCGATGACTAGAGGGGTCGCGAAAAACATTCAGTACTTC. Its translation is CASSPMTRGVAKNIQYF.

The CDR3 reads CASSLSPTHYEQYF. CDR3 in DNA: TGTGCCAGCAGCTTATCCCCAACCCACTACGAGCAGTACTTC. V gene TRBV11-1 combines with J gene TRBJ2-7; unclear D gene. Germline CDR1 reads SGHAT; CDR2 reads FQDESV (reference sequence). Trimming pared 2 bases from V and 3 bases from J, leaving 11 bases between. The CDR3 has 14 residues. Full variable domain (outside the CDR3, taken from reference TRBV11-1 and TRBJ2-7): EAEVAQSPRYKITEKSQAVAFWCDPISGHATLYWYRQILGQGPELLVQFQDESVVDDSQLPKDRFSAERLKGVDSTLKIQPAELGDSAMYLCASSLSPTHYEQYFGPGTRLTVT.

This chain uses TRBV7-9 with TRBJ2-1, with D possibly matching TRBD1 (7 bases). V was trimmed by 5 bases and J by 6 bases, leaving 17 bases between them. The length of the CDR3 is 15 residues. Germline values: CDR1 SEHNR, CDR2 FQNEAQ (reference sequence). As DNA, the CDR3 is TGTGCCAGCAGCCCCCGGCCAGGGGGGACCAATGAGCAGTTCTTC. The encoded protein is CASSPRPGGTNEQFF.

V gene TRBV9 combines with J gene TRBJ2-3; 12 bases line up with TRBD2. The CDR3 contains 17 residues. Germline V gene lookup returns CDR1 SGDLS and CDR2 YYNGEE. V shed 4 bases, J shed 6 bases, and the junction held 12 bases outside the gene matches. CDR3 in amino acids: CASSPTPRLAGADTQYF. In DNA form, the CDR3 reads TGTGCCAGCAGCCCCACCCCAAGACTAGCGGGGGCTGATACGCAGTATTTT.

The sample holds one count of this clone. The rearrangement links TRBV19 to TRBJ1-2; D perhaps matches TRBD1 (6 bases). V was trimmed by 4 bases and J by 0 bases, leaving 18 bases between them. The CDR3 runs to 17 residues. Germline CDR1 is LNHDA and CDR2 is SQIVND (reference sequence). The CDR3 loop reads CASSKPPGQGTNYGYTF. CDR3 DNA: TGTGCCAGTAGTAAACCTCCAGGGCAGGGGACTAACTATGGCTACACCTTC.

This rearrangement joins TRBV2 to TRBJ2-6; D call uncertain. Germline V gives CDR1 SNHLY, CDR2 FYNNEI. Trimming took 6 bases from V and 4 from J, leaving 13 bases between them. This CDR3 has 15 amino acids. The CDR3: CASRLARSGANVLTF. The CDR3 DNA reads TGTGCCAGCAGACTGGCCCGCTCGGGGGCCAACGTCCTGACTTTC.

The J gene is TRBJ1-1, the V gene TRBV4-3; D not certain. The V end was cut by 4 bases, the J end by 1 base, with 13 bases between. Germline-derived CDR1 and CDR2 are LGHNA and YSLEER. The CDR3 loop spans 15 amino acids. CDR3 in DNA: TGCGCCAGCAGCCGGGCAGCAGAAACGAACACTGAAGCTTTCTTT. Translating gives CASSRAAETNTEAFF.

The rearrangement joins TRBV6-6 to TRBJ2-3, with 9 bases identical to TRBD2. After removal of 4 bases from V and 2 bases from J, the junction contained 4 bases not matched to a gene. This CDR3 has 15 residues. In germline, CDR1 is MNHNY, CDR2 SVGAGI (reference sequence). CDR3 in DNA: TGTGCCAGCAGTTTCACGGGACTAGCCACAGATACGCAGTATTTT. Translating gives CASSFTGLATDTQYF.

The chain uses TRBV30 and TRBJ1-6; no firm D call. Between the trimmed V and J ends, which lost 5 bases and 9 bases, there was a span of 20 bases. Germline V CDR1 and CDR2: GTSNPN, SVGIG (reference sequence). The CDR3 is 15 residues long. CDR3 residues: CAWAASYFSGSPLHF. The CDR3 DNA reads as TGTGCCTGGGCCGCCTCCTATTTTAGCGGTTCACCCCTCCACTTT.

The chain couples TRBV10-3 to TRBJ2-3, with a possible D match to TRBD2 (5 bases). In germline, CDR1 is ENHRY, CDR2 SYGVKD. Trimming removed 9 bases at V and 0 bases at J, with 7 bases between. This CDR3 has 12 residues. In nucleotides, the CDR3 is TGTGCCATAGGGAGTAGCACAGATACGCAGTATTTT. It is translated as CAIGSSTDTQYF.

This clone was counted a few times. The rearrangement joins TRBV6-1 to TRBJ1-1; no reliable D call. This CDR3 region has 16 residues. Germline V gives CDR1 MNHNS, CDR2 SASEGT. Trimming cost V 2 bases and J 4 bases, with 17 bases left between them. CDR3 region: CASSERFSIGSTEAFF. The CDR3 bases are TGTGCCAGCAGTGAACGTTTTTCGATCGGCAGCACTGAAGCTTTCTTT.

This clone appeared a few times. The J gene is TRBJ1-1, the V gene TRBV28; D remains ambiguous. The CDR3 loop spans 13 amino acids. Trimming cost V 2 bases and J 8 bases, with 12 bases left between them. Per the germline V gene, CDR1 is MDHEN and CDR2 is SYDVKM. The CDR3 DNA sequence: TGTGCCAGCAGTTTACTAGCTCGAGGGGAAGCTTTCTTT. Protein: CASSLLARGEAFF.

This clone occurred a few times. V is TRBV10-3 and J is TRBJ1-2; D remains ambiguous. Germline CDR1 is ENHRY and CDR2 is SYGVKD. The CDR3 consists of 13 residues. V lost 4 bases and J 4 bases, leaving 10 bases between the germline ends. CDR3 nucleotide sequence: TGTGCCATCAGTGCAAAGGGTGGCTATGGCTACACCTTC. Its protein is CAISAKGGYGYTF.

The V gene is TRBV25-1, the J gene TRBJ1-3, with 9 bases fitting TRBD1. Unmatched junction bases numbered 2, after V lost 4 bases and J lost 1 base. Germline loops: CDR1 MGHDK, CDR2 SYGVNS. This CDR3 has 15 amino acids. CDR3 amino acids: CASSADRGSGNTIYF. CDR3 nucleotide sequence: TGTGCCAGCAGTGCTGACAGGGGGTCTGGAAACACCATATATTTT.

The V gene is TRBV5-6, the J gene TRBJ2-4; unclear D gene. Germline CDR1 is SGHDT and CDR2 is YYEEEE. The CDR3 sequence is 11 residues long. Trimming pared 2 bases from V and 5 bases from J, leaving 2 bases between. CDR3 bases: TGTGCCAGCAGCTTAGAAAACATTCAGTACTTC. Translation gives CASSLENIQYF.

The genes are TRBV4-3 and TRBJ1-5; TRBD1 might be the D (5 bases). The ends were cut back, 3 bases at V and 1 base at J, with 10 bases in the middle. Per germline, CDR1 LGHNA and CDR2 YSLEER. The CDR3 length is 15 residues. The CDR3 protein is CASSHSRQSNQPQHF. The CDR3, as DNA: TGCGCCAGCAGCCATTCTCGACAGAGCAATCAGCCCCAGCATTTT.

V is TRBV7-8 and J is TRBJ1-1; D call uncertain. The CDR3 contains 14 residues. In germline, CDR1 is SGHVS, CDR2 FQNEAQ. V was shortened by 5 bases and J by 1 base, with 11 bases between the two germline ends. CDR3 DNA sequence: TGTGCCAGCAGCCTCGTTCCCTGGAACACTGAAGCTTTCTTT. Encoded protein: CASSLVPWNTEAFF.

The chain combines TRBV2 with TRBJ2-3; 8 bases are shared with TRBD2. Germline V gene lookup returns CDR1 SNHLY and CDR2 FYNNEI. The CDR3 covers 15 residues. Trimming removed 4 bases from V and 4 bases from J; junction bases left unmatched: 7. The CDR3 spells CASSVDSGTADTQYF. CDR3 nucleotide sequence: TGTGCCAGCAGTGTTGATAGCGGGACGGCAGATACGCAGTATTTT.

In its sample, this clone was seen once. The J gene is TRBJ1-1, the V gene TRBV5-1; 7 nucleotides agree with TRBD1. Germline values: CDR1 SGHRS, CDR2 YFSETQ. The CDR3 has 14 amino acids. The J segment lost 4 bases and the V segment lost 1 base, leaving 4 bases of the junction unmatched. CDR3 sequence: CASSLKGAGTEAFF. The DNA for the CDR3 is TGCGCCAGCAGCTTGAAGGGGGCCGGCACTGAAGCTTTCTTT.

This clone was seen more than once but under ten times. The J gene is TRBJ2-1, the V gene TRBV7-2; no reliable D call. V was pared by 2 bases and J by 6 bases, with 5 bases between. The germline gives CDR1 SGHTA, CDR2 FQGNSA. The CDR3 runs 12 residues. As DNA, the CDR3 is TGTGCCAGCAGCTTACAAAGCAATGAGCAGTTCTTC. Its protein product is CASSLQSNEQFF.

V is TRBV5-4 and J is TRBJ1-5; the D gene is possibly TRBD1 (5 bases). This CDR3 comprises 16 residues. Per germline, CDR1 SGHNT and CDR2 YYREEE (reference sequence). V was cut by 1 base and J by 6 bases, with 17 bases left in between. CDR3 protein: CASSLSTTGGAQPQHF. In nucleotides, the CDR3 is TGTGCCAGCAGCTTGTCTACCACAGGAGGGGCTCAGCCCCAGCATTTT.

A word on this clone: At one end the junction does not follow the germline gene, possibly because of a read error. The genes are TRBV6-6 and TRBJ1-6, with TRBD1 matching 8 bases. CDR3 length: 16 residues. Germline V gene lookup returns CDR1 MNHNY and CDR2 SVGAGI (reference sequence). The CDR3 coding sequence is TGTGCCAGCAGTGGTCATCCGGGACAGGCACTTTCAGCCCTCCACTTT. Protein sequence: CASSGHPGQALSALHF.

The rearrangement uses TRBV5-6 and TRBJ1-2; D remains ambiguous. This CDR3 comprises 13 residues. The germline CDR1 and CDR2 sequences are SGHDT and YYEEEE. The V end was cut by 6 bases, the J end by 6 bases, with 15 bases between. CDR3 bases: TGTGCCAGCACTCACCGCCGGCATCATGGCTACACCTTC. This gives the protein CASTHRRHHGYTF.

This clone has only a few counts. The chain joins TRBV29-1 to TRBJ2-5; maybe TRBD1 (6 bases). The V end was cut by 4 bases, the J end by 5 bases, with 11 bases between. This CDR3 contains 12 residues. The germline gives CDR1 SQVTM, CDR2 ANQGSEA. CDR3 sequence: CSVGLGAETQYF. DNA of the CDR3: TGCAGCGTTGGGTTGGGGGCCGAGACCCAGTACTTC.

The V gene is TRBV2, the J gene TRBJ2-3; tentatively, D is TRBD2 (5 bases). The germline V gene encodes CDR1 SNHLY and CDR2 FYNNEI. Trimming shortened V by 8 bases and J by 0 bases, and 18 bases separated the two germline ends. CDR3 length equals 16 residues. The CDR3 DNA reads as TGTGCCAGCCAGTGGAGCGGCGGTCTTAGCACAGATACGCAGTATTTT. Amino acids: CASQWSGGLSTDTQYF.

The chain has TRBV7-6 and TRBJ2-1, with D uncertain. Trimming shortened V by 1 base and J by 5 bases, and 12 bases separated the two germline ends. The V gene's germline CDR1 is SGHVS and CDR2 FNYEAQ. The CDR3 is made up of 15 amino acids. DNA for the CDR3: TGTGCCAGCAGCTTAGGGGGAAAGGTGAACAATGAGCAGTTCTTC. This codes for CASSLGGKVNNEQFF.